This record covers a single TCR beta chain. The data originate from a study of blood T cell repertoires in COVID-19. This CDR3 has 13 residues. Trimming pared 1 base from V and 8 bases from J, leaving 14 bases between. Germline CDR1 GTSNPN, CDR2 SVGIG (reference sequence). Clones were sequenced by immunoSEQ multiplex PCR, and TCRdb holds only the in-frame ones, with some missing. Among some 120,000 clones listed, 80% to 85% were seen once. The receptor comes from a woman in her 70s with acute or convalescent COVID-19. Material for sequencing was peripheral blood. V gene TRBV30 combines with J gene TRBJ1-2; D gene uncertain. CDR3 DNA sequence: TGTGCCTGGAGTGGCCTCCTCCTCAGGGGCTACACCTTC. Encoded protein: CAWSGLLLRGYTF.